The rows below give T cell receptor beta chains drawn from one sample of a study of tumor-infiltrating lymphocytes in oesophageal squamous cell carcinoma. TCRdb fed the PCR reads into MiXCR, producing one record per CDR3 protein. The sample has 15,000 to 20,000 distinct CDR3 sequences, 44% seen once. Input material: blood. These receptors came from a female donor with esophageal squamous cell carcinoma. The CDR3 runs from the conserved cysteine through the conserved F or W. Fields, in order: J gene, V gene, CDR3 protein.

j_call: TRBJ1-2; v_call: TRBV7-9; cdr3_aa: CASSLLRVDGYTF
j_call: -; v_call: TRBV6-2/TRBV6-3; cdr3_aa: CASSYKGLAVGVDEQYF
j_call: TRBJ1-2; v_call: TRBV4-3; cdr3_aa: CASSQDNGQGASGYTF
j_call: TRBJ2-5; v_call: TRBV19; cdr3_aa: CATLGGETQYF
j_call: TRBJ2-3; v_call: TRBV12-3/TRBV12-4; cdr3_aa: CASSSRDRGVTDTQYF
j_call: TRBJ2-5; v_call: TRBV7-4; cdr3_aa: CASSLANGIETQYF
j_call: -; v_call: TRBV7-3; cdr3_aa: CASSLTEAGGPETQYF
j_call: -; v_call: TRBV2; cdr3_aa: CASSVGMYEQYF
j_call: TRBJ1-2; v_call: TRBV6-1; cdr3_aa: CASRHRDNYGYTF
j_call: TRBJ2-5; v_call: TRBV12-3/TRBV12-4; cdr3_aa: CASRASANEQYF
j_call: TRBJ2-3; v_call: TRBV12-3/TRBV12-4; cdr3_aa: CASSPTSGGGDTQYF
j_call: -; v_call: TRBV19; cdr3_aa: CASRKREGNEQYF
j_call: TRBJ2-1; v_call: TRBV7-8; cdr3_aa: CASSYLEGWVGEQFF
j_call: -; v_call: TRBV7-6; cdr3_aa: CASSLAEGPYEQYF
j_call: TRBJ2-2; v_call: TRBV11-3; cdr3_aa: CASSSRDRGPNTGELFF
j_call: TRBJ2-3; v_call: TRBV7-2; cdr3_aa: CASSSGTSGGFGADTQYF
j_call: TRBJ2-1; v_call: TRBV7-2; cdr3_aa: CASSSMSTAGIYEQFF
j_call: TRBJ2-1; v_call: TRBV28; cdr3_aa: CASSGWDSSYNEQFF
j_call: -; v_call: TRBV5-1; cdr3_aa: CASSWGTFNSYEQYF
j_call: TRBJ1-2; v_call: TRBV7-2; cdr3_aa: CASSSGPNYGYTF
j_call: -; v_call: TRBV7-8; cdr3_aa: CASTPKGGGNEQYF
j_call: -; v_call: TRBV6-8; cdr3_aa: CASTGGTAYNEQFF
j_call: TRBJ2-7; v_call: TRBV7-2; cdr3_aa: CASSPRLASYEQYF
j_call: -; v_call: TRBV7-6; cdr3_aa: CASSLRSGGETQYF
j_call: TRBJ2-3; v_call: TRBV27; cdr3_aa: CASSPNTDTQYF
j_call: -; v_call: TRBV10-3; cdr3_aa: CAIRLGQGSEQYF
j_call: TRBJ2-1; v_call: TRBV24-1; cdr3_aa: CATSEGTPKKQFF
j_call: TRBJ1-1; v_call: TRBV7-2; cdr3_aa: CASSLGPLAATGGHTEAFF
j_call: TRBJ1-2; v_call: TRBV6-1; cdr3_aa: CASSERITRPGGLYGYTF
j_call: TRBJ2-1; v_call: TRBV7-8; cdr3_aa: CASSLLLSGPYNEQFF
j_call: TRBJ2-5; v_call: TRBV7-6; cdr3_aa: CASSVGETQYF
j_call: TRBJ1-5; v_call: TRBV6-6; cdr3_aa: CASNEQGRQPQHF
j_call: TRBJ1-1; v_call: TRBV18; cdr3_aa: CASSPTELFTEAFF
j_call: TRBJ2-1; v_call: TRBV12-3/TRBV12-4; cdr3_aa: CASSQPQEGSSYNEQFF
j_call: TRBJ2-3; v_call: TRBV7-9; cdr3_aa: CASSLAPRSHTQYF
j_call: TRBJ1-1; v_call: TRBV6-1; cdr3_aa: CASARRGVEAFF
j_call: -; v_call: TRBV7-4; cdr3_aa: CASRGTSGKGNSYNEQYF
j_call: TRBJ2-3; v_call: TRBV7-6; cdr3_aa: CASSRYQDTQYF
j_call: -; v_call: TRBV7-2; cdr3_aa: CASTLAGGIETQYF
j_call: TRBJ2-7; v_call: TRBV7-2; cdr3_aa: CASSPWAVGGEQYF
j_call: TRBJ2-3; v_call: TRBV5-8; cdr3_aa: CASSLVTATIDTQYF
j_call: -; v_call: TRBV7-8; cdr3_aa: CASSLVRGNEQFF
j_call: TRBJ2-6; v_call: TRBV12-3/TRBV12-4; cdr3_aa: CASSRTGDSGANVLTF
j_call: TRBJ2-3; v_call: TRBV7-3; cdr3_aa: CASSRTGGTDTQYF
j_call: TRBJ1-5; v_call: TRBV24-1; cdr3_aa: CATSEANQPQHF
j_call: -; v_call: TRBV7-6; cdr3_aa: CASIGGTSYEQYF
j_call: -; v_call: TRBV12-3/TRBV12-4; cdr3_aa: CASSSRSGGFNEQFF
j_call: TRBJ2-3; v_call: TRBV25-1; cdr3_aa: CASSPFQREGPNEQYF
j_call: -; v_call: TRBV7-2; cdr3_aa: CASSLGAGVRSYEQYF
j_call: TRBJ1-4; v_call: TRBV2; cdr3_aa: CASSDRGFEKLFF
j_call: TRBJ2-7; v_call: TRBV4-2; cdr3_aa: CASSQEPSGSTSYEQYF
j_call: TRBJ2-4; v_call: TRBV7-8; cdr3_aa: CASSPLTSFTGELYF
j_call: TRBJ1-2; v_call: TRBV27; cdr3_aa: CASSLDFRYGYTF